This record concerns one T cell receptor (beta chain) sequence. Its cognate antigen has yet to be identified. At one of its ends the junction is not consistent with the germline gene, which may arise from a read error. This entry is derived from a study of shared clonotypes between healthy human individuals (dated by TCRdb to the early 2020s). Background for the entire study: The cohort comprised a couple of women and a few men aged 18 to 49 years. Libraries were prepared and TCR repertoires were sequenced by different laboratories using diverse techniques, in order to increase sequencing depth and limit assay-specific biases. To estimate repertoire size and how much clonotype sharing occurs between individuals, the study deeply sequenced the blood TCR repertoires of roughly 5 healthy adults. Between about 0.8 and 8.9 billion PBMCs per donor were obtained by leukapheresis. For each donor, three plates each were used for CD4 naive and CD4 memory, two plates were used for CD8 naive, and one plate was used for CD8 memory. On the study overall, not on this receptor specifically: Larger estimated clonotype richness was generally found for naive subsets than for memory subsets. The small number of donors limited the genetic and exposure-history diversity represented. Even with the large sequencing depth, rarefaction of the sorted-subset datasets indicated that sequencing was incomplete. Pairwise subsampling led to the expectation that sequencing depth would affect the degree of clonotype sharing among donors. Sharing across four donors was observed for approximately 4.6% of naive CD4, over 3% of naive CD8, around 2.5% of memory CD4, and about 0.4% of memory CD8 clonotypes. Only blood was sampled, and tissue TCR repertoires likely differ from those in blood. Clonotypes shared by all four sorted-subset donors showed higher generation probabilities than non-shared clonotypes.

From cysteine to phenylalanine, the CDR3 is 13 amino acids long. Just CDR3 DNA is preserved here, 39 bases in frame from base 1. Looking up the germline V gene (reference sequence) yields CDR1 SSHAT and CDR2 FNYEAQ. Using the deep immunoSEQ assay, TCR CDR3 regions were amplified from genomic DNA by multiplex PCR. For each cell subset, the extracted genomic DNA was distributed evenly across all wells of several immunoSEQ 96-well plates, and each plate served as one replicate. For sorted subsets, 200 ng of genomic DNA, equivalent to about 30,000 T cell genomes, went into each replicate PCR. The purified libraries were quantified using a Qubit 3.0 fluorometer, sized with a Bioanalyzer 2100, and then quantified again using the KAPA Library Quantification kit. Each immunoSEQ 96-well plate was sequenced on its own single-read 150-cycle Illumina NextSeq 550 flow cell. Per the authors' processing: Because only junctional sequences without quality scores were contained in the immunoSEQ output, filtering matching that applied to full-length reads could not be performed. To assign V/J genes and CDR3, sequences were annotated against IMGT germline references using PyIR, a Python wrapper for IgBLAST v1.9. Reads were removed for weak V/J assignments (E-value above 1e-6), missing CDR3, stop codons, out-of-frame junctions, or ambiguous translated residues. V3J clonotypes were defined as sequences sharing an identical inferred V gene, J gene, and CDR3 amino acid sequence. Percentage overlap between repertoires was calculated by dividing the number of shared unique clonotypes by the size of the smaller repertoire. Repertoire richness was assessed with RTK rarefaction, the Chao1 estimator, and Recon v2.1 estimates of unobserved clonotypes. OLGA was used to compute generation probabilities for all TCRbeta clonotypes that the gDNA method yielded from several donors. In its TCRdb copy, this immuneACCESS table keeps in-frame sequences only and misses some clones. Where compared with another copy, unresolved V genes explain less than half of these, and the others have no known cause. V, J and clone size are those of that table, while D and trimming were read from the DNA. In all, the sample holds some 2.1 million clones, and roughly 94% of those were seen once. The top ten clonotypes cover 1.1% of the sample.

For the CD8 naive samples, CD45RO-negative cells were positively selected for CCR7, yielding a CD45RA+CCR7+ population from which TemRA cells were excluded. The donors were healthy, HIV-negative adults with no recently reported acute infections or vaccinations. Every donor was a Caucasian adult living in Nashville, Tennessee, USA. After blood collection by leukapheresis, PBMCs were isolated using Ficoll-Histopaque density gradient centrifugation and then cryopreserved in the vapor phase of liquid nitrogen. Analytical flow cytometry was used to check the purity and quantity of every magnetically sorted T cell population. Each sorted fraction had its genomic DNA isolated and then quantified by UV absorbance on a Nanodrop 2000c.

The V and J genes are TRBV7-7 and TRBJ2-1; TRBD1 aligns with 7 central bases. Sequencing used naive CD8+ T cells sorted from blood. The meaning of the sample's cell subset or site label: CD45RA+CCR7+. This sequence was found in a man aged 18 to 30 in good health. The nucleotide sequence reads as follows: TGTGCTAGCAGCTTGGAGACAGGGTACGAGCAGTTCTTC. Translated, it reads CASSLETGYEQFF.